A selection of T cell receptor beta chains follows, all from one sample in a study of cytomegalovirus exposure and HLA in healthy donors. Clones were read by immunoSEQ multiplex PCR, and TCRdb kept only the in-frame ones, dropping some. Counted here are 110,000 to 150,000 clones, roughly three quarters occurring once; the ten biggest clones make up roughly 4.7%. Material: PBMCs. The receptors stem from a male donor in good health and CMV-seronegative. Each CDR3 is given with its conserved first and last residue. A D gene is named only where the DNA matches it firmly. Clone size appears in some rows only: once, few, many, or a class for an expanded clone.

V gene: TRBV12-2; J gene: TRBJ2-7; clone size: once; D gene: NA; CDR3 DNA: TGTGCAAGTCGCACCCGACAGAACCAGTTAAGCTCCTACGAGCAGTACTTC; CDR3 protein: CASRTRQNQLSSYEQYF
V gene: TRBV11-2; J gene: TRBJ1-1; clone size: NA; D gene: NA; CDR3 DNA: TGTGCCAGCAACGACGGGGGGTTCACTGAAGCTTTCTTT; CDR3 protein: CASNDGGFTEAFF
V gene: TRBV7-9; J gene: TRBJ2-1; clone size: NA; D gene: NA; CDR3 DNA: TGTGCCAGCAGGGGGGGAGGTGAGCAGTTCTTC; CDR3 protein: CASRGGGEQFF
V gene: TRBV4-3; J gene: TRBJ1-6; clone size: few; D gene: NA; CDR3 DNA: TGCGCCAGCAGCCAAGAAGGGAGGAGCTCCTATAATTCACCCCTCCACTTT; CDR3 protein: CASSQEGRSSYNSPLHF
V gene: TRBV7-3; J gene: TRBJ2-2; clone size: NA; D gene: NA; CDR3 DNA: TGTGCCAGCAGCCTCACCTATGGCACCGGGGAGCTGTTTTTT; CDR3 protein: CASSLTYGTGELFF
V gene: TRBV6-5; J gene: TRBJ2-2; clone size: NA; D gene: NA; CDR3 DNA: TGTGCCAGCAGTTACTCCAGGGTCGGGGAGCTGTTTTTT; CDR3 protein: CASSYSRVGELFF
V gene: TRBV19; J gene: TRBJ2-7; clone size: NA; D gene: TRBD1; CDR3 DNA: TGTGCCAGTAGTATACTGGGGACAGACCCCTACGAGCAGTACTTC; CDR3 protein: CASSILGTDPYEQYF
V gene: TRBV4-3; J gene: TRBJ1-3; clone size: NA; D gene: NA; CDR3 DNA: TGCGCCAGCAGCCAAGATAACCGAGGGCGGGACACCATATATTTT; CDR3 protein: CASSQDNRGRDTIYF
V gene: TRBV6-5; J gene: TRBJ2-7; clone size: NA; D gene: NA; CDR3 DNA: TGTGCCAGCAGTAACCTCCAGGTTGCCTACGAGCAGTACTTC; CDR3 protein: CASSNLQVAYEQYF
V gene: TRBV2; J gene: TRBJ2-7; clone size: NA; D gene: NA; CDR3 DNA: TGTGCCAGCGGCAGGGCGTCCGAGCAGTACTTC; CDR3 protein: CASGRASEQYF
V gene: TRBV10-1; J gene: TRBJ2-7; clone size: NA; D gene: NA; CDR3 DNA: TGCGCCAGCAGTGAGTCGAGAATACCCTACGAGCAGTACTTC; CDR3 protein: CASSESRIPYEQYF
V gene: TRBV30; J gene: TRBJ1-1; clone size: NA; D gene: NA; CDR3 DNA: TGTGCCTGGAGTGTACAGGGCACTGAAGCTTTCTTT; CDR3 protein: CAWSVQGTEAFF
V gene: TRBV7-6; J gene: TRBJ2-1; clone size: once; D gene: TRBD2; CDR3 DNA: TGTGCCAGCTCAGCGGGGGCCCTCGACAATGAGCAGTTCTTC; CDR3 protein: CASSAGALDNEQFF
V gene: TRBV6-5; J gene: TRBJ1-5; clone size: NA; D gene: NA; CDR3 DNA: TGTGCCAAGCTCCCGAGGAGGGGTTCCAATCAGCCCCAGCATTTT; CDR3 protein: CAKLPRRGSNQPQHF
V gene: TRBV6-6; J gene: TRBJ1-4; clone size: NA; D gene: NA; CDR3 DNA: TGTGCCAGCAGCCCGGGACTGTATAATGAAAAACTGTTTTTT; CDR3 protein: CASSPGLYNEKLFF
V gene: TRBV30; J gene: TRBJ1-6; clone size: NA; D gene: NA; CDR3 DNA: TGTGCCTGGAGTAACAGGGCTAATACTTCACCCCTCCACTTT; CDR3 protein: CAWSNRANTSPLHF
V gene: TRBV29-1; J gene: TRBJ1-2; clone size: NA; D gene: TRBD1; CDR3 DNA: TGCAGCGTTCCGGGACAGGGGGCCACTGGCTACACCTTC; CDR3 protein: CSVPGQGATGYTF
V gene: TRBV5-1; J gene: TRBJ2-1; clone size: NA; D gene: TRBD1; CDR3 DNA: TGCGCCAGCAGCTTGGCGCTAAAATCGGCAGGGGGCAACGATGAGCAGTTCTTC; CDR3 protein: CASSLALKSAGGNDEQFF
V gene: TRBV5-1; J gene: TRBJ2-3; clone size: NA; D gene: NA; CDR3 DNA: TGCGCCAGCAGCGCGGCAGATACGCAGTATTTT; CDR3 protein: CASSAADTQYF
V gene: TRBV30; J gene: TRBJ1-1; clone size: NA; D gene: NA; CDR3 DNA: TGTGCCTGGAGTGTACAATCGGGGGCTGAAGCTTTCTTT; CDR3 protein: CAWSVQSGAEAFF
V gene: TRBV15; J gene: TRBJ1-2; clone size: NA; D gene: NA; CDR3 DNA: TGTGCCACCAGCAGAGAAACAGGGAACTATGGCTACACCTTC; CDR3 protein: CATSRETGNYGYTF
V gene: TRBV5-6; J gene: TRBJ1-3; clone size: NA; D gene: NA; CDR3 DNA: TGTGCCAGCAGCTCGTCAGGGTCGCCTGGAAACACCATATATTTT; CDR3 protein: CASSSSGSPGNTIYF
V gene: TRBV6-5; J gene: TRBJ1-4; clone size: few; D gene: NA; CDR3 DNA: TGTGCCAGCAGTTCACTACGGAATTCTAATGAAAAACTGTTTTTT; CDR3 protein: CASSSLRNSNEKLFF
V gene: TRBV4-2; J gene: TRBJ2-1; clone size: few; D gene: TRBD2; CDR3 DNA: TGTGCCAGCAGCCCTCTAGCGGGGGGGCCCAATGAGCAGTTCTTC; CDR3 protein: CASSPLAGGPNEQFF
V gene: TRBV19; J gene: TRBJ2-2; clone size: NA; D gene: NA; CDR3 DNA: TGTGCCAGTAGTCTGGACGGGGTGAACACCGGGGAGCTGTTTTTT; CDR3 protein: CASSLDGVNTGELFF
V gene: TRBV7-9; J gene: TRBJ1-1; clone size: once; D gene: NA; CDR3 DNA: TGTGCCAGCAGTCTCGATCGGGGCACTGAAGCTTTCTTT; CDR3 protein: CASSLDRGTEAFF
V gene: TRBV25-1; J gene: TRBJ2-7; clone size: NA; D gene: TRBD1; CDR3 DNA: TGTGCCAGCAGTGAAGGGACAGGGGGCTCCTACGAGCAGTACTTC; CDR3 protein: CASSEGTGGSYEQYF
V gene: TRBV20-1; J gene: TRBJ2-4; clone size: NA; D gene: NA; CDR3 DNA: TGCAGTGGAGGTGGAGAAAACATTCAGTACTTC; CDR3 protein: CSGGGENIQYF
V gene: TRBV19; J gene: TRBJ2-3; clone size: NA; D gene: NA; CDR3 DNA: TGTGCCAGTAGTATGTCGACAGATACGCAGTATTTT; CDR3 protein: CASSMSTDTQYF
V gene: TRBV29-1; J gene: TRBJ2-2; clone size: NA; D gene: NA; CDR3 DNA: TGCAGCGTATCTAGTTTCACCGGGGAGCTGTTTTTT; CDR3 protein: CSVSSFTGELFF
V gene: TRBV29-1; J gene: TRBJ1-2; clone size: NA; D gene: NA; CDR3 DNA: TGCAGCGTTTCAGAAAGGGGGTATGGCTACACCTTC; CDR3 protein: CSVSERGYGYTF
V gene: TRBV10-1; J gene: TRBJ2-7; clone size: NA; D gene: TRBD2; CDR3 DNA: TGCGCCAGCAGACTAGCGGGGGATAGCAACGAGCAGTACTTC; CDR3 protein: CASRLAGDSNEQYF
V gene: TRBV7-3; J gene: TRBJ1-6; clone size: NA; D gene: TRBD1; CDR3 DNA: TGTGCCAGCAGCTCCGGGACAGACAATTCACCCCTCCACTTT; CDR3 protein: CASSSGTDNSPLHF
V gene: TRBV11-3; J gene: TRBJ2-1; clone size: NA; D gene: NA; CDR3 DNA: TGTGCCAGCAGCCGGGGGGGACAGAGCTACAATGAGCAGTTCTTC; CDR3 protein: CASSRGGQSYNEQFF
V gene: TRBV7-2; J gene: TRBJ2-5; clone size: few; D gene: TRBD2; CDR3 DNA: TGTGCCACCCAGCGGGGGACAAAAGAGACCCAGTACTTC; CDR3 protein: CATQRGTKETQYF
V gene: TRBV7-2; J gene: TRBJ2-2; clone size: NA; D gene: NA; CDR3 DNA: TGTGCCAGCAGTTCCCCGGGTCTAAGGACCGGGGAGCTGTTTTTT; CDR3 protein: CASSSPGLRTGELFF
V gene: TRBV6-5; J gene: TRBJ1-2; clone size: once; D gene: NA; CDR3 DNA: TGTGCCAGCAGTTACTCGACGGGGGGAGCCGGCTACACCTTC; CDR3 protein: CASSYSTGGAGYTF
V gene: TRBV7-2; J gene: TRBJ2-1; clone size: NA; D gene: TRBD2; CDR3 DNA: TGTGCCAGCAGCTTTCGAGCGGGGCTCAATGAGCAGTTCTTC; CDR3 protein: CASSFRAGLNEQFF
V gene: TRBV7-5; J gene: TRBJ2-7; clone size: NA; D gene: NA; CDR3 DNA: TGTGCCAGAAGCTTACGAGGACAGGGGATCGACGAGCAGTACTTC; CDR3 protein: CARSLRGQGIDEQYF
V gene: TRBV7-9; J gene: TRBJ2-1; clone size: NA; D gene: NA; CDR3 DNA: TGTGCCAGCAGCCTTACGGGGTTGGTATCCTACAATGAGCAGTTCTTC; CDR3 protein: CASSLTGLVSYNEQFF
V gene: TRBV27; J gene: TRBJ1-1; clone size: NA; D gene: NA; CDR3 DNA: TGTGCCAGCAGTCCTGCCGGGACAAACACTGAAGCTTTCTTT; CDR3 protein: CASSPAGTNTEAFF
V gene: TRBV7-6; J gene: TRBJ1-2; clone size: NA; D gene: NA; CDR3 DNA: TGTGCCAGCAGCTTAACAGGGTATGGCTACACCTTC; CDR3 protein: CASSLTGYGYTF
V gene: TRBV29-1; J gene: TRBJ2-5; clone size: few; D gene: NA; CDR3 DNA: TGCAGCGTTGGGCTAGCAGAGACCCAGTACTTC; CDR3 protein: CSVGLAETQYF
V gene: TRBV6-1; J gene: TRBJ1-4; clone size: NA; D gene: NA; CDR3 DNA: TGTGCCAGCACCGTATACTCTAGGGACTATGAAAAACTGTTTTTT; CDR3 protein: CASTVYSRDYEKLFF
V gene: TRBV5-1; J gene: TRBJ2-7; clone size: NA; D gene: NA; CDR3 DNA: TGCGCCAGCTCCGGGACACTTTCCTACGAGCAGTACTTC; CDR3 protein: CASSGTLSYEQYF
V gene: TRBV5-1; J gene: TRBJ1-2; clone size: NA; D gene: NA; CDR3 DNA: TGCGCCAGCACCCAGGGCCTAACACGAAATGGCTACACCTTC; CDR3 protein: CASTQGLTRNGYTF
V gene: TRBV15; J gene: TRBJ1-3; clone size: few; D gene: TRBD1; CDR3 DNA: TGTGCCACCAGCAGAGGGGACAGCAACTCTGGAAACACCATATATTTT; CDR3 protein: CATSRGDSNSGNTIYF
V gene: TRBV2; J gene: TRBJ2-2; clone size: NA; D gene: TRBD1; CDR3 DNA: TGTGCCAGCAGTAGGACAGGGCTTAACACCGGGGAGCTGTTTTTT; CDR3 protein: CASSRTGLNTGELFF
V gene: TRBV7-2; J gene: TRBJ1-2; clone size: NA; D gene: NA; CDR3 DNA: TGTGCCAGCAGCCCTAGACAGCCATCCTATGGCTACACCTTC; CDR3 protein: CASSPRQPSYGYTF
V gene: TRBV6-5; J gene: TRBJ1-2; clone size: NA; D gene: NA; CDR3 DNA: TGTGCCAGCAGTTACTCAGGAGGAAGGAATGGCTACACCTTC; CDR3 protein: CASSYSGGRNGYTF
V gene: TRBV2; J gene: TRBJ1-2; clone size: NA; D gene: NA; CDR3 DNA: TGTGCCAGCGGGGGGGGGTTCCTTAACTATGGCTACACCTTC; CDR3 protein: CASGGGFLNYGYTF
V gene: TRBV28; J gene: TRBJ1-2; clone size: NA; D gene: NA; CDR3 DNA: TGTGCCAGCAGTTTAGGGGACTTTGCCAACTATGGCTACACCTTC; CDR3 protein: CASSLGDFANYGYTF
V gene: TRBV6-5; J gene: TRBJ1-5; clone size: NA; D gene: NA; CDR3 DNA: TGTGCCAGCAGACAGGGAGGGAGCAATCAGCCCCAGCATTTT; CDR3 protein: CASRQGGSNQPQHF
V gene: TRBV2; J gene: TRBJ1-6; clone size: NA; D gene: TRBD1; CDR3 DNA: TGTGCCAGCACCGGACAGGTACAAAATTCACCCCTCCACTTT; CDR3 protein: CASTGQVQNSPLHF